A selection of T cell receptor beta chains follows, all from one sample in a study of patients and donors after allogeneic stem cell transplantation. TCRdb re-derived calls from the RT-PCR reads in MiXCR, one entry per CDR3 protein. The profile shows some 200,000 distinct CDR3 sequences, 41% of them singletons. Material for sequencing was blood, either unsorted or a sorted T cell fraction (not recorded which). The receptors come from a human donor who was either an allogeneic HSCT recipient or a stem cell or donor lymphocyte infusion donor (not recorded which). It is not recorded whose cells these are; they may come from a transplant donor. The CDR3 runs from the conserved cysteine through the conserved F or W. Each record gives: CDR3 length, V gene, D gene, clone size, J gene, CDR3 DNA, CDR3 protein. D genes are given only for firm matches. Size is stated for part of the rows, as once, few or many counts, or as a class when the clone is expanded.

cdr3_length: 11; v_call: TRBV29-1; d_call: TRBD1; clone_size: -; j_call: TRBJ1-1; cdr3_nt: TGCAGCGTAGACAGGGTCACTGAAGCTTTCTTT; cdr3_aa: CSVDRVTEAFF
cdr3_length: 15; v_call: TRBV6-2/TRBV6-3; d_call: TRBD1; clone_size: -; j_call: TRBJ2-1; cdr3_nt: TGTGCCAGCAGTTATAAATGGACAGGGGGCAATGAGCAGTTCTTC; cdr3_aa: CASSYKWTGGNEQFF
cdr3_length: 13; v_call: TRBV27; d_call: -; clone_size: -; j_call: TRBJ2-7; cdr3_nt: TGTGCCAGCAGTACGAGGGACTTCTACGAGCAGTACTTC; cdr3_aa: CASSTRDFYEQYF
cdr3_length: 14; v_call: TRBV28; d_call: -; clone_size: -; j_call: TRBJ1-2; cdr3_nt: TGTGCCAGCAGTCAAACCTGGGAGATCTATGGCTACACCTTC; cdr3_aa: CASSQTWEIYGYTF
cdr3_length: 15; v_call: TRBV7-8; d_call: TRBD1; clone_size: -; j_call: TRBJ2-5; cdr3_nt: TGTGCCAGCAGCCCCCGACAGGGGTGGGAAGAGACCCAGTACTTC; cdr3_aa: CASSPRQGWEETQYF
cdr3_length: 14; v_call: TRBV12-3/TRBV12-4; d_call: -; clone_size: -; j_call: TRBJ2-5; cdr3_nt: TGTGCCAGCAGTTCCCGGACTGACCAAGAGACCCAGTACTTC; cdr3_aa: CASSSRTDQETQYF
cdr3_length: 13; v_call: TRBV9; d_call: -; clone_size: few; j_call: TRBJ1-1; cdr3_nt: TGTGCCAGCAGCGTAGACGGACAGACTGAAGCTTTCTTT; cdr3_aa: CASSVDGQTEAFF
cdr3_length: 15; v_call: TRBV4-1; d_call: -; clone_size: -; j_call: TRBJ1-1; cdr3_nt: TGCGCCAGCAGCCAAGGCGCGTTGATGAACACTGAAGCTTTCTTT; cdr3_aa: CASSQGALMNTEAFF
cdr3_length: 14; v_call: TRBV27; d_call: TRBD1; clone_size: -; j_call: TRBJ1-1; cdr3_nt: TGTGCCAGCAGTTTATTAGGGGACAGGTTGGGAGCTTTCTTT; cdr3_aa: CASSLLGDRLGAFF
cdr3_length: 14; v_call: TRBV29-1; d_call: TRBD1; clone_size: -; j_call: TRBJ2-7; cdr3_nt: TGCAGCGTCGAAACAGGGGTTGAGCCCTACGAGCAGTACTTC; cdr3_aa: CSVETGVEPYEQYF
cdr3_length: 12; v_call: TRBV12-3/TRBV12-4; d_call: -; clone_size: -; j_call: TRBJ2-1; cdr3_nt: TGTGCCAGCAGCCAGGTATCCAATGAGCAGTTCTTC; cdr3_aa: CASSQVSNEQFF
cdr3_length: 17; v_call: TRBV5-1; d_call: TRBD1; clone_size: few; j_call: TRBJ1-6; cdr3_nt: TGCGCCAGCAGCTTGGGGGCCGGGACAGGGGATAATTCACCCCTCCACTTT; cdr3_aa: CASSLGAGTGDNSPLHF
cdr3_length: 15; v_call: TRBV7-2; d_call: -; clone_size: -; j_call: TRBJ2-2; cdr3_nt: TGTGCCAGCAGCCCCGGGACCATCAACACCGGGGAGCTGTTTTTT; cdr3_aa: CASSPGTINTGELFF
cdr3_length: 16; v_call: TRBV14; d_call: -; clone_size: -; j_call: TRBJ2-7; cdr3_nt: TGTGCCAGCAGCCAAGATAGGTGGGAAGGAAGATACGAGCAGTACTTC; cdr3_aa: CASSQDRWEGRYEQYF
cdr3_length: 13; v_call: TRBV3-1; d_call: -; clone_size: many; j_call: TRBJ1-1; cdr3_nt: TGTGCCAGCAGCCCCGGACAGAACACTGAAGCTTTCTTT; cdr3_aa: CASSPGQNTEAFF
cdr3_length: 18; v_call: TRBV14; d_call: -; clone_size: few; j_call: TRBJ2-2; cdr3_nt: TGTGCCAGCAGCCAATTAGACGTGGGAGTCGTGGGCACCGGGGAGCTGTTTTTT; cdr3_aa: CASSQLDVGVVGTGELFF
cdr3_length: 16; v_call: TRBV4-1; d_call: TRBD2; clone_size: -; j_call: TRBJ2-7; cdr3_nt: TGCGCCAGCAGCCCCTCTCCTAGCGGGAGCTCCTACGAGCAGTACTTC; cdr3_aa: CASSPSPSGSSYEQYF
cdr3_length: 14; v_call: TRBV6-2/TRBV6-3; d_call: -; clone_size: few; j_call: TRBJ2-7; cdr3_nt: TGTGCCAGCAGTTACCTCGGACCATTCTACGAGCAGTACTTC; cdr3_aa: CASSYLGPFYEQYF
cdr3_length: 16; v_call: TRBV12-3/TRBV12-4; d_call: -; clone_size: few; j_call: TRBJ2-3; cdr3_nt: TGTGCCAGCAGCCTTGAAGGGTTACCACCCACAGATACGCAGTATTTT; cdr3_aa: CASSLEGLPPTDTQYF
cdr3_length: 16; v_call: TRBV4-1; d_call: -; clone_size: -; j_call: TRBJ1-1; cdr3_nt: TGCGCCAGCAGCCAAGGGGAGGGATTGGTGAACACTGAAGCTTTCTTT; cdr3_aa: CASSQGEGLVNTEAFF
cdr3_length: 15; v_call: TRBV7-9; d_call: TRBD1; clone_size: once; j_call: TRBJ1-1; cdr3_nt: TGTGCCAGCAGCTTACCCAGACAGGGGGGCACTGAAGCTTTCTTT; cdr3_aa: CASSLPRQGGTEAFF
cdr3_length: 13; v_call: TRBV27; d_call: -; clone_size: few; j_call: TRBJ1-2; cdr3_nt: TGTGCCAGCAGAGGGTCGAACAACTATGGCTACACCTTC; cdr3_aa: CASRGSNNYGYTF
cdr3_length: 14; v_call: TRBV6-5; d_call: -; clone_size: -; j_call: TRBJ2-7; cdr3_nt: TGTGCCAGCAGCGTATTCAGGGGAGCCTACGAGCAGTACTTC; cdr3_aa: CASSVFRGAYEQYF
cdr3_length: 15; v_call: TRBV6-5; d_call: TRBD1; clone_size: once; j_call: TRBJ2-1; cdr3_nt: TGTGCCAGCAGGAAGGGGGCATGGCCCTACAATGAGCAGTTCTTC; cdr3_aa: CASRKGAWPYNEQFF
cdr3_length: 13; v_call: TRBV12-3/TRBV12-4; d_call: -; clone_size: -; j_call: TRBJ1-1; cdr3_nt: TGTGCCAGCAGTTTGGGGGTTACCACTGAAGCTTTCTTT; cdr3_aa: CASSLGVTTEAFF
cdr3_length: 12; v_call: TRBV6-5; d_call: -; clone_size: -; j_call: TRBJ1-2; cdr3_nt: TGTGCCAGCAGTACCCAAACCGCCGGCTACACCTTC; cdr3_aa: CASSTQTAGYTF
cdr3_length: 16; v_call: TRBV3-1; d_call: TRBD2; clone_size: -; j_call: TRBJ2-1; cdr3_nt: TGTGCCAGCAGCCGCCGAAGGACTAGCGGAATCAATGAGCAGTTCTTC; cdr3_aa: CASSRRRTSGINEQFF
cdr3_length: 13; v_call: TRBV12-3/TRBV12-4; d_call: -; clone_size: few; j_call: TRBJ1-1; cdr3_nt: TGTGCCAGCAGAGGGGCGGGGGGCTCTGAAGCTTTCTTT; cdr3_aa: CASRGAGGSEAFF
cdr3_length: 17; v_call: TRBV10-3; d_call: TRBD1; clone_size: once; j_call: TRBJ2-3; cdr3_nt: TGTGCCATCAGGGGCCCCCTTCAGGGGGCGGGCACAGATAAGCAGTATTTT; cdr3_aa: CAIRGPLQGAGTDKQYF
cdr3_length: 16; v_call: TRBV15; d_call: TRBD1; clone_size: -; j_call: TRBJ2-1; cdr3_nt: TGTGCCACCAGCAGATGGGCAGGGGGATCCTACAATGAGCAGTTCTTC; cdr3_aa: CATSRWAGGSYNEQFF
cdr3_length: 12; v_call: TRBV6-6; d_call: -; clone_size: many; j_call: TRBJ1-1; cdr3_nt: TGTGCCAGCAGTTACGTGAACACTGAAGCTTTCTTT; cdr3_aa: CASSYVNTEAFF
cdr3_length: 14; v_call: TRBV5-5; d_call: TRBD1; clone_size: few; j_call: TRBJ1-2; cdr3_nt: TGTGCCAGCAGCCGACTACAGGGGTACTATGGCTACACCTTC; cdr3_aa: CASSRLQGYYGYTF
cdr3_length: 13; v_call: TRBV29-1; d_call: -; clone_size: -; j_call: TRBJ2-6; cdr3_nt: TGCAGCGCCACAGGGTCTGGGGCCAACGTCCTGACTTTC; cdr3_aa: CSATGSGANVLTF
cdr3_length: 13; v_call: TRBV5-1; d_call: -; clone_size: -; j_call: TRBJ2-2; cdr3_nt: TGCGCCAGCAGAGGACTGAACACCGGGGAGCTGTTTTTT; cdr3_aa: CASRGLNTGELFF
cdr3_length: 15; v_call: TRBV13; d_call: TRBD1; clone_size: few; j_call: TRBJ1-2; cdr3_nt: TGTGCCAGCAGCTTATCAACAGGGGATAGCTATGGCTACACCTTC; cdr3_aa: CASSLSTGDSYGYTF
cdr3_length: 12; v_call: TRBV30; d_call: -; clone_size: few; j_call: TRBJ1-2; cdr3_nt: TGTGCCTGGGGGAGGGATTCCTATGGCTACACCTTC; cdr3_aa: CAWGRDSYGYTF
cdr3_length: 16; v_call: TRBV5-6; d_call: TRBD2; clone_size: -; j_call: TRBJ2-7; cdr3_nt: TGTGCCAGCAGCTTGGGCCTAGCGGGAGGGGAATACGAGCAGTACTTC; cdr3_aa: CASSLGLAGGEYEQYF
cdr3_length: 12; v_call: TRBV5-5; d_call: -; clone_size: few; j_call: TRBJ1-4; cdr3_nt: TGTGCCAGCAGCTTAGCCCATGAAAAACTGTTTTTT; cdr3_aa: CASSLAHEKLFF
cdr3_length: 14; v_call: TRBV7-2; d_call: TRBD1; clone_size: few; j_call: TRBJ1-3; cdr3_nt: TGTGCCAGCAGCTTAACAGGGGCGGGAAACACCATATATTTT; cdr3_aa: CASSLTGAGNTIYF
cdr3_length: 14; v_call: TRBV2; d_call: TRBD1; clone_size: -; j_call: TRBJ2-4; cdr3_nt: TGTGCCAGCAGTGAGGTCAGGGGGCAGGACATTCAGTACTTC; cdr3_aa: CASSEVRGQDIQYF
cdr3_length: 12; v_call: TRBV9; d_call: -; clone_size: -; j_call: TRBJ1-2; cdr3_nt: TGTGCCAGCAGCGCCAGGCCCTATGGCTACACCTTC; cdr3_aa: CASSARPYGYTF